This T cell receptor beta chain comes out of a study of cytomegalovirus exposure and HLA in healthy donors. Germline loops: CDR1 SGHAT, CDR2 FQNNGV. The CDR3 contains 11 residues. V gave up 3 bases and J gave up 3 bases, with 2 bases separating them. Study results and limitations: A later analysis found first-cohort TCR clusters tended to co-occur in the approximately 110 validation repertoires. Researchers counted around 150 TCR beta chains as cytomegalovirus-associated. Under in vitro conditions, a few CMV-associated chains were confirmed as specific for CMV antigens.

Notes on this clone: Its antigen is unidentified.

Sequenced by immunoSEQ multiplex PCR; TCRdb stores in-frame clones only, minus some. The sample lists some 130,000 clones, 82% seen once, with about 27% in the top ten. The V gene is TRBV11-2, the J gene TRBJ1-1; no clear D. This receptor was obtained from a man aged 25 to 45 in good health and CMV-seropositive. The sample was PBMCs. CDR3 amino acids: CASSFYTEAFF. Written as DNA, the CDR3 is TGTGCCAGCAGCTTCTACACTGAAGCTTTCTTT.